This TCR beta chain is drawn from a study of T cell changes during pregnancy in multiple sclerosis (dated 2019 in TCRdb). In terms of the full investigation: Changes in the T cell repertoire over the course of pregnancy were examined in this study in women with multiple sclerosis.

Based on the germline V gene (reference sequence), the CDR1 and CDR2 sequences are MNHEY and SMNVEV. The CDR3 sequence holds 14 residues, the cysteine and phenylalanine included. Only the CDR3 DNA stays, 42 bases, in frame from base 1. V is clipped by 2 bases and J by 9 bases, and the sequence between their germline boundaries is 14 bases long. Comments on this clone: What this receptor recognizes is not known. Qualities for individual bases were not recorded, and no much larger clone is one base off.

Library method: the immunoSEQ multiplex PCR assay. As stored in TCRdb, this immuneACCESS dataset retains in-frame rearrangements with V and J assigned. A fraction of the clones does not appear; measured against another copy, unresolved V genes explain less than half of the discrepancy, and the remainder lacks a known reason. The sample table holds about 80,000 clones, of which around nine tenths were seen once. Clones ranked in the top ten supply roughly 0.21% of the sample. Sample: CD4+ T cells from peripheral blood mononuclear cells, taken before pregnancy. The receptor was derived from a female donor with multiple sclerosis, enrolled in a pregnancy study. The sequence is built from TRBV27 and TRBJ1-5; the D segment cannot be called with confidence. The DNA is TGTGCCAGCAGTTTAGGCACAACACGAGGGCCCCAGCATTTT. Its protein reads: CASSLGTTRGPQHF.